The rows below give T cell receptor beta chains drawn from one sample of a study of T cells in Graves' hyperthyroidism and ophthalmopathy. One entry per CDR3 protein, called by TCRdb with MiXCR from the multiplex PCR reads. The table lists approximately 400,000 distinct CDR3 sequences, about a fifth of them singletons. Sequencing was done on a sample of blood. Receptor source: a woman under 30 with Graves' hyperthyroidism. CDR3s include the opening cysteine and the closing phenylalanine or tryptophan. D genes are given only for firm matches. Some rows mark clone size as missing; the rest say once, few, many or name a class of expanded clone.

V gene	J gene	clone size	D gene	CDR3 protein	CDR3 DNA
TRBV15	TRBJ2-5	many	NA	CATSRDPNSETQYF	TGTGCCACCAGCAGAGATCCCAACTCGGAGACCCAGTACTTC
TRBV12-3/TRBV12-4	TRBJ2-5	many	TRBD1	CASTLGQGQETQYF	TGTGCCAGCACTTTGGGACAGGGGCAAGAGACCCAGTACTTC
TRBV30	TRBJ1-1	many	NA	CACAPGGRPTEAFF	TGTGCCTGTGCCCCGGGGGGGCGTCCCACTGAAGCTTTCTTT
TRBV12-3/TRBV12-4	TRBJ1-2	NA	TRBD1	CASIPGTGGTSYTF	TGTGCCAGCATCCCCGGGACAGGGGGCACGAGCTACACCTTC
TRBV12-3/TRBV12-4	TRBJ1-1	many	TRBD1	CASIMDREVEKAFF	TGTGCCAGCATCATGGACAGGGAGGTAGAGAAAGCTTTCTTT
TRBV12-5	TRBJ2-5	many	NA	CASGLSSTGRETQYF	TGTGCTAGTGGTTTGTCTTCGACAGGAAGGGAGACCCAGTACTTC
TRBV20-1	TRBJ2-7	many	TRBD2	CSARDYLEQYF	TGCAGTGCGAGGGACTACCTCGAGCAGTACTTC
TRBV18	TRBJ1-1	few	NA	CASSPLQSMNTEAFF	TGTGCCAGCTCCCCACTACAGAGCATGAACACTGAAGCTTTCTTT
TRBV28	TRBJ2-5	many	TRBD1	CASSPSARGQETQYF	TGTGCCAGCAGTCCGAGCGCCAGGGGGCAGGAGACCCAGTACTTC
TRBV6-1	TRBJ1-6	few	TRBD1	CASSEPGQGSRSPLHF	TGTGCCAGCAGTGAACCCGGACAGGGCTCCCGTTCACCCCTCCACTTT
TRBV15	TRBJ1-2	many	NA	CATSNQGYYGYTF	TGTGCCACCAGTAACCAGGGGTACTATGGCTACACCTTC
TRBV14	TRBJ1-2	NA	NA	CASSRDYDYGYTF	TGTGCCAGCAGCCGGGACTACGACTATGGCTACACCTTC
TRBV5-1	TRBJ2-7	many	NA	CASSSEMVSYEQYF	TGCGCCAGCAGCTCTGAGATGGTCTCCTACGAGCAGTACTTC
TRBV5-1	TRBJ1-5	many	NA	CASSFSQGEQPQHF	TGCGCCAGCAGCTTCTCACAGGGTGAACAGCCCCAGCATTTT
TRBV12-3/TRBV12-4	TRBJ1-1	many	NA	CVSSFPASTEAFF	TGTGTCAGCAGTTTCCCGGCGAGCACTGAAGCTTTCTTT
TRBV7-8	TRBJ1-1	many	TRBD1	CASSPKTGAVLNTEAFF	TGTGCCAGCAGCCCCAAGACAGGGGCGGTATTGAACACTGAAGCTTTCTTT
TRBV4-1	TRBJ1-1	many	NA	CASSQGTGPNTEAFF	TGCGCCAGCAGCCAAGGCACCGGGCCGAACACTGAAGCTTTCTTT
TRBV24-1	TRBJ1-2	many	TRBD1	CATSGLRDSDSYGYTF	TGTGCCACCAGTGGGCTCCGGGACAGCGACAGCTATGGCTACACCTTC
TRBV10-1	TRBJ1-2	many	NA	CASSESRAYGYTF	TGCGCCAGCAGTGAGTCCCGGGCCTATGGCTACACCTTC
TRBV10-1	TRBJ2-5	many	NA	CASSEDVRETQYF	TGCGCCAGCAGTGAGGACGTAAGAGAGACCCAGTACTTC
TRBV4-1	TRBJ1-2	NA	NA	CASSQQRRSDGANYGETF	TGCGCCAGCAGCCAACAACGGAGGTCGGATGGGGCGAACTATGGAGAAACCTTC
TRBV12-3/TRBV12-4	TRBJ2-7	NA	TRBD2	CASSPGGGVYEQYF	TGTGCCAGCAGCCCCGGGGGAGGGGTCTACGAGCAGTACTTC
TRBV6-1	TRBJ2-5	many	NA	CASSGLGVIQETQYF	TGTGCCAGCAGTGGGCTCGGGGTAATCCAAGAGACCCAGTACTTC
TRBV4-1	TRBJ1-3	few	NA	CASSQPTGRLGNTIYF	TGCGCCAGCAGCCAACCTACAGGGAGGTTAGGAAACACCATATATTTT
TRBV15	TRBJ1-5	many	NA	CATSTREGQPQHF	TGTGCCACCAGCACCCGGGAGGGCCAGCCCCAGCATTTT
TRBV19	TRBJ1-2	many	NA	CASTANRDSLYGHTF	TGTGCCAGTACCGCTAACAGGGACTCCCTCTATGGCCACACCTTC
TRBV20-1	TRBJ2-7	many	NA	CSASRRGSSYEQYF	TGCAGTGCTAGCCGCCGGGGATCGTCCTACGAGCAGTACTTC
TRBV6-1	TRBJ2-7	many	TRBD1	CASSADPLGQTNF	TGTGCCAGCAGTGCCGATCCCCTGGGACAGACGAACTTC
TRBV3-1	TRBJ1-1	many	NA	CASSFTGQVAFF	TGTGCCAGCAGCTTCACCGGGCAGGTAGCTTTCTTT
TRBV20-1	TRBJ2-7	many	TRBD2	CSANGLAGGIYEQYF	TGCAGTGCTAATGGACTAGCGGGGGGGATTTACGAGCAGTACTTC
TRBV10-3	TRBJ2-7	many	TRBD1	CAISQGQGFSYEQYF	TGTGCCATCAGTCAGGGACAGGGGTTTTCCTACGAGCAGTACTTC
TRBV12-3/TRBV12-4	TRBJ2-1	few	NA	CASSSRAGARYNEQFF	TGTGCCAGCAGTTCCCGGGCGGGGGCCAGATACAATGAGCAGTTCTTC
TRBV11-2	TRBJ1-1	many	NA	CASSVQGGEAFF	TGTGCCAGCAGCGTCCAGGGAGGTGAAGCTTTCTTT
TRBV28	TRBJ2-2	many	NA	CASSPRGMPSNTGELFF	TGTGCCAGCAGTCCCCGGGGGATGCCCAGCAACACCGGGGAGCTGTTTTTT
TRBV2	TRBJ2-2	few	NA	CASSEVRSTGELFF	TGTGCCAGCAGTGAGGTCAGGAGCACCGGGGAGCTGTTTTTT
TRBV3-1	TRBJ2-7	NA	TRBD1	CASSSGTGGSEQYF	TGTGCCAGCAGCTCCGGGACAGGGGGAAGCGAGCAGTACTTC
TRBV3-1	TRBJ1-1	NA	NA	CASSQDWQERNTEAFF	TGTGCCAGCAGCCAAGATTGGCAGGAAAGGAACACTGAAGCTTTCTTT
TRBV6-1	TRBJ2-7	NA	TRBD1	CASSEYGTGLYEQYF	TGTGCCAGCAGTGAATACGGGACAGGGCTTTACGAGCAGTACTTC
TRBV6-5	TRBJ1-2	many	TRBD1	CASSSQGAARSYTF	TGTGCCAGCAGTTCCCAGGGGGCGGCCAGAAGCTACACCTTC
TRBV10-2	TRBJ1-1	many	TRBD1	CASSVSRQGAEAFF	TGCGCCAGCAGTGTCAGCCGACAGGGGGCTGAAGCTTTCTTT
TRBV20-1	TRBJ2-3	few	TRBD2	CSAQYVRLAFSGDTQYF	TGCAGTGCCCAGTATGTCCGACTAGCGTTTAGTGGAGATACGCAGTATTTT
TRBV6-5	TRBJ2-7	many	NA	CASSYMVGSSYEQYF	TGTGCCAGCAGTTACATGGTAGGCTCATCCTACGAGCAGTACTTC
TRBV20-1	TRBJ1-1	many	NA	CSARRGGWYLNTEAFF	TGCAGTGCTAGGCGTGGCGGGTGGTATCTGAACACTGAAGCTTTCTTT
TRBV9	TRBJ1-1	many	NA	CASSVRPGNTEAFF	TGTGCCAGCAGCGTACGGCCAGGGAACACTGAAGCTTTCTTT
TRBV5-1	TRBJ2-7	many	NA	CASSLQSGSYEQYF	TGCGCCAGCAGCTTGCAATCAGGCTCCTACGAGCAGTACTTC
TRBV6-1	TRBJ1-5	NA	TRBD1	CASTGTGGREPQHF	TGTGCCAGCACCGGGACAGGGGGCAGGGAGCCCCAGCATTTT
TRBV6-1	TRBJ1-2	NA	TRBD1	CASRTGAWGYTF	TGTGCCAGCAGGACAGGGGCCTGGGGCTACACCTTC
TRBV12-3/TRBV12-4	TRBJ1-1	many	NA	CASSPWQEVGWTEAFF	TGTGCCAGCAGCCCCTGGCAGGAAGTAGGTTGGACTGAAGCTTTCTTT
TRBV2	TRBJ1-3	NA	NA	CACNRFLVSGNTIYF	TGTGCCTGTAACAGGTTTCTAGTCTCTGGAAACACCATATATTTT
TRBV5-4	TRBJ1-2	many	TRBD1	CASTLTGQGGYGYTF	TGTGCCAGCACCCTTACCGGACAGGGAGGGTATGGCTACACCTTC
TRBV28	TRBJ1-2	many	NA	CASSPFWAEGYTF	TGTGCCAGCAGCCCGTTTTGGGCCGAAGGCTACACCTTC
TRBV20-1	TRBJ2-7	many	TRBD2	CSARDGSGGGLSYEQYF	TGCAGTGCTAGAGATGGTAGCGGGGGAGGATTATCCTACGAGCAGTACTTC
TRBV7-2	TRBJ1-1	NA	NA	CASLAARSSTEAFF	TGTGCCAGCTTGGCAGCCAGATCGAGCACTGAAGCTTTCTTT
TRBV24-1	TRBJ2-5	many	NA	CATSDPGRGDQETQYF	TGTGCCACCAGTGACCCAGGAAGAGGGGACCAAGAGACCCAGTACTTC